A single sample is the source of the 3 T cell receptor beta chains below, sequenced in a study of blood T cell repertoires in COVID-19. Clones were sequenced by immunoSEQ multiplex PCR, and TCRdb holds only the in-frame ones, with some missing. The table lists about 17,000 clones, around 80% of them singletons. Material: peripheral blood. The receptors derive from a man between 60 and 70 years old with acute or convalescent COVID-19.

The chain has TRBV12-3 or TRBV12-4 and TRBJ2-5; weak D call: TRBD1 (5 bases). Trimming left V 8 bases short and J 5 bases short, with 15 bases between. CDR3 length: 13 amino acids. In DNA, the CDR3 is TGTGCCAGCCTCATATGGGGCGGTGAGACCCAGTACTTC. Amino acid sequence: CASLIWGGETQYF.

The V call is TRBV12-3 or TRBV12-4, the J call TRBJ2-7; a possible D gene is TRBD2 (5 bases). Trimming removed 3 bases at V and 6 bases at J, with 9 bases between. The length of the CDR3 is 12 residues. The CDR3 region is CASSLDSAEQYF. In DNA, the CDR3 is TGTGCCAGCAGTTTGGACTCCGCCGAGCAGTACTTC.

This chain joins TRBV7-9 and TRBJ2-5, with TRBD2 as a possible D gene (5 bases). CDR3 length: 11 residues. V lost 2 bases, J lost 10 bases, and 8 bases lay in between. CDR1 is SEHNR and CDR2 is FQNEAQ in the germline V gene (reference sequence). CDR3 in DNA: TGTGCCAGCAGCTTATTTCGGGGCCAGTACTTC. It is translated as CASSLFRGQYF.